The clone carrying this T cell receptor beta chain was seen once. The antigen is unknown. This specimen belongs to a study of graft-versus-host responses after intestinal transplantation. Study-level background: After anti-thymocyte globulin induction, recipients took tacrolimus and steroids for three to four years.

Sequenced by immunoSEQ multiplex PCR; TCRdb stores in-frame clones only, minus some. The sample records 84,000 or so clones, just under 95% being singletons. General study points: Peak GvH clone levels in circulation were associated with early post-transplant HvG declines. GvH clones detected in recipient marrow included some appearing first in ileum or blood. When patients had graft-donor T cell macrochimerism, their allografts held high graft-versus-host to host-versus-graft clonal ratios.

Germline CDR1 and CDR2: MNHNS and SASEGT. The CDR3 has 15 amino acids. V was clipped by 2 bases and J by 0 bases, with 10 bases between them. This sequence originates from a human donor who received an intestinal transplant. The rearrangement uses TRBV6-1 and TRBJ1-1, with a weak D call TRBD1 (5 bases). The source material was unstimulated CD4+ T cells sorted from spleen or lymph node cells, sampled before intestinal transplant. The CDR3 sequence: CASSEWDDMNTEAFF. In nucleotides, the CDR3 is TGTGCCAGCAGTGAATGGGACGATATGAACACTGAAGCTTTCTTT.